Shown below are 8 T cell receptor beta chains from a single sample sequenced in a study of stem cell transplantation in POMP-related autoinflammatory disease (dated by TCRdb to about 2021). Library preparation employed the immunoSEQ multiplex PCR assay. TCRdb holds this immuneACCESS table with in-frame rearrangements only. Some clones are missing; in checked studies, unresolved V genes explain under half, and the rest has no known cause. For this sample there are some 33,000 clones; almost 90% appear just once. The biggest ten clones account for more than 0.55% of the sample. Explained via the paper, the time point label denotes: before hematopoietic stem cell transplant. Here the sequenced sample was CD4+ T cells from PBMCs, taken before stem cell transplantation. All receptors derive from a human donor with POMP-related autoinflammation and immune dysregulation (PRAID).

The J gene is TRBJ2-1, the V gene TRBV11-3; 12 positions match TRBD2. Germline V gene sequence: CDR1 SGHNT, CDR2 YENEEA. V shed 5 bases and J 9 bases; nucleotides not matched to a gene: 8. CDR3 length: 15 residues. In DNA, the CDR3 is TGTGCCAGCAGCCCTAGCGGGGGGGTATCAGGTGAGCAGTTCTTC. Its translation is CASSPSGGVSGEQFF.

The chain carries TRBV6-4 and TRBJ2-7; D might be TRBD2 (5 bases). The CDR3 contains 14 residues. V was cut by 4 bases and J by 6 bases, with 16 bases left in between. Germline V gives CDR1 MRHNA, CDR2 SNTAGT. As DNA, the CDR3 is TGTGCCAGCAGTGTCCGCCTGGAGGATTGCGAGCAGTACTTC. Amino acid sequence: CASSVRLEDCEQYF.

The rearrangement links TRBV6-5 to TRBJ1-5; no definite D call. CDR3 length: 9 residues. The V end was cut by 9 bases, the J end by 7 bases, with 4 bases between. Germline V lookup: CDR1 MNHEY, CDR2 SVGAGI. CDR3 nucleotide sequence: TGTGCCAGACACCAGCCCCAGCATTTT. It translates to CARHQPQHF.

This clone has only a few counts. V is TRBV2 and J is TRBJ1-1; TRBD1 is a possible D gene (5 bases). Germline V CDR1 and CDR2: SNHLY, FYNNEI. Trimming left V 5 bases short and J 10 bases short, with 8 bases between. CDR3 length: 10 residues. DNA of the CDR3: TGTGCCAGCAGTCGGGGGGTAGCTTTCTTT. Its translation: CASSRGVAFF.

The chain uses TRBV5-5 and TRBJ1-2; D gene uncertain. Germline CDR1 is SGHKS and CDR2 is YYEKEE (reference sequence). The CDR3 runs 16 residues. Trimming pared 4 bases from V and 3 bases from J, leaving 19 bases between. The CDR3 here is CASSLGAVGIDYGYTF. In DNA form, the CDR3 reads TGTGCCAGCAGCCTTGGCGCGGTGGGGATTGACTATGGCTACACCTTC.

The chain carries TRBV6-7 and TRBJ1-1, with 8 bases identical to TRBD1. TRBV6-7 is an ORF, and what it does is uncertain. The CDR3 has 19 amino acids. V shed 0 bases and J 4 bases; nucleotides not matched to a gene: 16. CDR3 region: CASSYSTGQGRPRSTEAFF. The CDR3 DNA follows: TGTGCCAGCAGTTACTCGACCGGACAGGGTCGTCCGAGAAGCACTGAAGCTTTCTTT.

J is TRBJ2-6 and V is TRBV28; D not resolved. The V end was cut by 4 bases, the J end by 0 bases, with 10 bases between. Germline V gene sequence: CDR1 MDHEN, CDR2 SYDVKM. CDR3 length equals 16 residues. The CDR3 reads CASSSPSYSGANVLTF. In DNA, the CDR3 is TGTGCCAGCAGTTCTCCCAGCTACTCTGGGGCCAACGTCCTGACTTTC. Full variable domain (missing parts from reference TRBV28 and TRBJ2-6): DVKVTQSSRYLVKRTGEKVFLECVQDMDHENMFWYRQDPGLGLRLIYFSYDVKMKEKGDIPEGYSVSREKKERFSLILESASTNQTSMYLCASSSPSYSGANVLTFGAGSRLTVL.

The chain has TRBV4-2 and TRBJ1-4; D might be TRBD1 (5 bases). The length of the CDR3 is 16 residues. Germline CDR1 and CDR2: LGHNA and YNFKEQ. V dropped 0 bases and J dropped 8 bases, with 16 bases sitting between them. CDR3: CASSQDPGTSGEKLFF. The CDR3, as DNA: TGTGCCAGCAGCCAAGACCCCGGGACTTCGGGAGAAAAACTGTTTTTT.